These 22 T cell receptor beta chains originate from one sample sequenced in a study of beta chain features in type 1 diabetes. What was sequenced were expressed TCRB transcripts, since all of the isolated RNA had been reverse transcribed. Only in-frame clones appear in the TCRdb table, and some are missing; sequencing was by immunoSEQ multiplex PCR. Of hundreds of thousands of clones in the sample, about an eighth were seen once. Study-level findings and limits: Shortening of TCRB CDR3s, moderate but significant, appeared in all four CD4+ subsets of Type 1 diabetes patients.

Their specific antigens are unknown. Sequenced input: naive CD4+ T cells from blood. The receptors come from a man aged 18 to 29 with type 1 diabetes.

CDR3 DNA sequence: TGTGCCAGCAGCGTAGGGGGACTAGCGGAGACCCAGTACTTC. Amino acids: CASSVGGLAETQYF. The chain uses TRBV9 and TRBJ2-5, with TRBD2 matching over 10 bases. The length of the CDR3 is 14 residues. With 0 bases clipped from V and 5 bases from J, the junction kept 1 base outside the gene matches. The germline CDR1 and CDR2 sequences are SGDLS and YYNGEE.

This clone was seen a handful of times. The chain uses TRBV30 and TRBJ1-1; D possibly corresponds to TRBD1 (6 bases). Germline V gene lookup returns CDR1 GTSNPN and CDR2 SVGIG (reference sequence). Trimming shortened V by 0 bases and J by 5 bases, and 19 bases separated the two germline ends. This CDR3 region has 16 residues. The DNA for the CDR3 is TGTGCCTGGAGTGTGCAGGGGTCAATAGGGGGGACTGAAGCTTTCTTT. This encodes CAWSVQGSIGGTEAFF. The full variable domain, in which reference TRBV30 and TRBJ1-1 provide the parts outside the CDR3, is SQTIHQWPATLVQPVGSPLSLECTVEGTSNPNLYWYRQAAGRGLQLLFYSVGIGQISSEVPQNLSASRPQDRQFILSSKKLLLSDSGFYLCAWSVQGSIGGTEAFFGQGTRLTVV.

The J gene is TRBJ1-5, the V gene TRBV6-5; possible D gene TRBD1, 5 bases. V lost 6 bases, J lost 0 bases, and 12 bases lay in between. Germline V CDR1 and CDR2: MNHEY, SVGAGI. CDR3 length: 15 amino acids. CDR3 bases: TGTGCCAGCAGGCCTCCCGGGACTAGCAATCAGCCCCAGCATTTT. The encoded protein is CASRPPGTSNQPQHF.

The chain combines TRBV7-9 with TRBJ1-4; the D gene is possibly TRBD1 (6 bases). CDR1 SEHNR and CDR2 FQNEAQ come from the germline V gene (reference sequence). V lost 4 bases, J lost 5 bases, and 14 bases lay in between. The CDR3 runs to 15 residues. The CDR3 region is CASSSDGGPNEKLFF. The CDR3 DNA reads as TGTGCCAGCAGCTCCGATGGGGGGCCGAATGAAAAACTGTTTTTT.

This clone was found a few times. V gene TRBV18 combines with J gene TRBJ1-1, with TRBD1 identical over 8 bases. CDR1 is KGHSH, CDR2 LQKENI, per germline. The trim removed 6 bases at V and 5 bases at J, leaving 5 bases unmatched. The CDR3 has 13 residues. CDR3 in amino acids: CASSQGQATEAFF. The CDR3 DNA is TGTGCCAGCTCTCAGGGACAGGCAACTGAAGCTTTCTTT.

The chain is built from TRBV19 and TRBJ1-1, with D possibly matching TRBD1 (6 bases). This CDR3 spans 13 amino acids. Trimming stripped 7 bases from V and 8 bases from J, with 17 bases between. Per the germline V gene, CDR1 is LNHDA and CDR2 is SQIVND (reference sequence). The CDR3 loop is CASNQGSTGEAFF. As DNA, the CDR3 is TGTGCCAGTAACCAGGGGTCGACTGGAGAAGCTTTCTTT.

The table lists this clone with a few counts. DNA for the CDR3: TGTGCCAGCAGCCACCACGGGTTGGTAGATACGCAGTATTTT. It encodes CASSHHGLVDTQYF. The chain combines TRBV13 with TRBJ2-3, with no clear D. This CDR3 contains 14 residues. With 5 bases removed from V and 5 bases from J, the gap between germline ends came to 14 bases. From germline, CDR1 is PRHDT and CDR2 FYEKMQ (reference sequence).

This clone was counted a few times. This chain links TRBV19 with TRBJ2-1, with 7 bases aligning to TRBD2. The CDR3 is made up of 16 amino acids. Germline CDR1 is LNHDA and CDR2 is SQIVND (reference sequence). V lost 4 bases and J lost 8; bases outside the gene matches: 14. In DNA, the CDR3 is TGTGCCAGTAGTAGTGGGGGTGGACTAGGGCCCGATGAGCAGTTCTTC. It translates to CASSSGGGLGPDEQFF.

The chain has TRBV6-5 and TRBJ2-1; 7 bases are a match to TRBD1. The CDR3 loop spans 14 amino acids. CDR1 MNHEY and CDR2 SVGAGI come from the germline V gene. Germline trimming cut 2 bases from V and 6 bases from J; bases unmatched to any gene: 4. CDR3 region: CASSYTRDSNEQFF. CDR3 nucleotides: TGTGCCAGCAGTTACACCCGGGACAGCAATGAGCAGTTCTTC.

The rearrangement uses TRBV6-6 and TRBJ1-4, with 8 positions matching TRBD1. The V gene end was trimmed by 5 bases and the J gene end by 7 bases; junction bases not matched to a gene: 3. The length of the CDR3 is 13 residues. The germline CDR1 and CDR2 sequences are MNHNY and SVGAGI (reference sequence). The CDR3 nucleotides read TGTGCCAGCAGTCAGGGGGCGGGTGAAAAACTGTTTTTT. This encodes CASSQGAGEKLFF.

There are a few counts of this clone. V usage is TRBV12-5 and J usage is TRBJ1-5; 9 nucleotides align to TRBD1. V trimming: 6 bases; J trimming: 3 bases; junction bases outside the gene matches: 9. The CDR3 sequence is 16 residues long. Germline CDR1 and CDR2: LGHNT and FRNRAP. The CDR3 region has the DNA TGTGCTAGTGGAACGGGACAGGGAGACGACAATCAGCCCCAGCATTTT. Its protein product is CASGTGQGDDNQPQHF.

The chain carries TRBV9 and TRBJ2-2; D is possibly TRBD1 (6 bases). The CDR3 runs 15 residues. V lost 4 bases and J lost 5, with 15 bases in between. Germline V gene data show CDR1 as SGDLS and CDR2 as YYNGEE. CDR3 protein: CASSRDNTRTGELFF. In DNA, the CDR3 is TGTGCCAGCAGCCGGGACAACACGAGGACCGGGGAGCTGTTTTTT.

This clone was counted a few times. Other DNA variants within this sample encode the same CDR3. The chain joins TRBV28 to TRBJ1-5, with D possibly being TRBD1 (5 bases). V shed 5 bases and J shed 1 base, with 6 bases lying between them. In germline, CDR1 is MDHEN, CDR2 SYDVKM. The length of the CDR3 is 13 residues. The CDR3 protein is CASSRDSNQPQHF. The CDR3 nucleotides are TGTGCCAGCAGTCGGGACAGCAATCAGCCCCAGCATTTT.

V gene TRBV2 combines with J gene TRBJ2-5; D is unclear. CDR1 is SNHLY and CDR2 is FYNNEI in the germline V gene. The CDR3 runs to 11 residues. With 6 bases removed from V and 5 bases from J, the gap between germline ends came to 7 bases. CDR3 DNA sequence: TGTGCCAGCAGCCCTTTTGAGACCCAGTACTTC. Residues: CASSPFETQYF.

This clone was seen only a few times. The V gene is TRBV7-2, the J gene TRBJ2-5; D is uncertain. Germline loops: CDR1 SGHTA, CDR2 FQGNSA. The ends were cut back, 1 base at V and 5 bases at J, with 17 bases in the middle. The CDR3 spans 16 residues. CDR3 in amino acids: CASSLGGGPNLETQYF. The CDR3 DNA reads TGTGCCAGCAGCTTAGGCGGCGGACCCAACCTGGAGACCCAGTACTTC.

This chain connects TRBV30 to TRBJ1-1, with TRBD1 matching over 8 bases. Per the germline V gene, CDR1 is GTSNPN and CDR2 is SVGIG (reference sequence). V lost 2 bases, J lost 0 bases, and 2 bases stayed unmatched. CDR3 length: 14 residues. The CDR3 reads CAWSQDRVNTEAFF. The CDR3, as DNA: TGTGCCTGGAGTCAGGACAGGGTGAACACTGAAGCTTTCTTT.

The chain uses TRBV30 and TRBJ1-2, with D unresolved. This CDR3 is 12 amino acids long. Germline CDR1 reads GTSNPN; CDR2 reads SVGIG (reference sequence). V shed 3 bases and J shed 5 bases, with 10 bases lying between them. CDR3 region: CAWSHSGYGYTF. The CDR3 region has the DNA TGTGCCTGGAGCCATTCGGGGTATGGCTACACCTTC.

The rearrangement links TRBV6-1 to TRBJ2-1, with TRBD2 identical over 8 bases. Germline CDR1 is MNHNS and CDR2 is SASEGT. The CDR3 has 16 residues. Trimming took 1 base from V and 5 from J; bases not matched to a gene: 7. The CDR3 sequence: CASSEGVAGGHNEQFF. The CDR3 DNA follows: TGTGCCAGCAGTGAAGGTGTCGCGGGGGGCCACAATGAGCAGTTCTTC.

The chain employs TRBV27 and TRBJ1-4, with no clear D. Trimming left V 6 bases short and J 3 bases short, with 8 bases between. The CDR3 covers 13 residues. The germline V gene encodes CDR1 MNHEY and CDR2 SMNVEV (reference sequence). CDR3 DNA sequence: TGTGCCAGCAGCTACGCGTCTAATGAAAAACTGTTTTTT. This translates into CASSYASNEKLFF.

This clone was counted only a few times. Other DNA sequences in this specimen translate into the identical CDR3. V usage is TRBV18 and J usage is TRBJ2-3; 7 bases are shared with TRBD1. The CDR3 extends over 15 amino acids. In germline, CDR1 is KGHSH, CDR2 LQKENI. Germline trimming cut 3 bases from V and 0 bases from J; bases unmatched to any gene: 3. The CDR3 reads CASSPQGDSTDTQYF. For the CDR3, the DNA is TGTGCCAGCTCACCTCAGGGGGACAGCACAGATACGCAGTATTTT.

This clone was seen a few times. The chain employs TRBV20-1 and TRBJ1-1; no clear D gene. V was pared by 3 bases and J by 8 bases, with 10 bases between. This CDR3 is built from 11 residues. Germline-derived CDR1 and CDR2 are DFQATT and SNEGSKA (reference sequence). The CDR3 DNA follows: TGCAGTGCTAGCCCTCAAGTGGAAGCTTTCTTT. Translated: CSASPQVEAFF.

This clone showed up just a few times. J is TRBJ1-1 and V is TRBV5-4, with D unresolved. The CDR3 totals 13 residues. V was trimmed by 0 bases and J by 2 bases, leaving 5 bases between them. Per germline, CDR1 SGHNT and CDR2 YYREEE (reference sequence). CDR3 sequence reads: CASSLVRNTEAFF. DNA for the CDR3: TGTGCCAGCAGCTTGGTCAGAAACACTGAAGCTTTCTTT.